Detailed here is one TCR beta chain. This clonotype has ten or more counts. Its antigen is currently not known. No base-level quality is on record; no much larger clone is a single base apart. This specimen belongs to a study of CD8+CD57+ T cells in acquired aplastic anemia listed by TCRdb under 2018. With regard to the full study: Extracted DNA from sorted CD4+ and CD8+ cells averaged around 3.3 ug, ranging from roughly 0.17 to 27.4 ug. Mean read counts for healthy donor samples were approximately 10 million for CD4+ cells and 11.0 million for CD8+ cells.

Overall study results and their limits: Around 27 CD8+ CDR3 sequences were found to be shared between patients and controls, but these sequences appeared to be highly expressed in patients and within the immunodominant clones of the patients. No significant difference in CD8+ Simpson's diversity was found between patients and healthy controls (P=0.060).

TCR beta VDJ combination and CDR3 sequence profiling used genomic DNA as the template. TCR repertoire sequencing was run on an Illumina HiSeq 2000. The original pipeline was this. Repertoires were assessed using TRBV/TRBJ rearrangement plots, CDR3 size and DJ length profiles, and Simpson's diversity index. The most abundant DNA sequence in the deep sequencing data was taken as the immunodominant clone. CDR3 amino acid sequences were checked for sharing across subjects and were also compared against the VDJdb database and published repertoires. TCRdb passed the public sequencing reads through fastp at Q25 and MiXCR, retaining productive beta sequences. CDR3 protein duplicates are merged, each entry listing the most common genes and DNA. The V and J calls here are based on TCRdb, not the publication. The sample contains about 160,000 distinct CDR3 sequences, roughly 47% of them found a single time. The ten biggest clones cover approximately 1.1% of the sample.

Sequences LNHDA (CDR1) and SQIVND (CDR2) are obtained from the germline V gene (reference sequence). From cysteine to phenylalanine, the CDR3 is 15 amino acids long. Here the CDR3 DNA is all that survives: 45 bases in frame from base 1. V is reduced by 8 bases and J by 4 bases, leaving a spacing of 18 bases between them. The study deep-sequenced TCR repertoires of sorted CD4+ and CD8+ blood T cells from severe aplastic anemia patients and healthy subjects. Ficoll-Paque density gradient centrifugation was used to isolate peripheral blood mononuclear cells. Before DNA was extracted, CD4+ and CD8+ T cells were sorted using either FACS or magnetic beads.

Sample: sorted CD4+, CD8+, or CD8+CD57+ T cells (not recorded which) from PBMCs. The clonotype comes from a human donor in good health. The chain employs TRBV19 and TRBJ2-1; a tentative D call is TRBD1 (6 bases match). The DNA sequence follows: TGTGCCAGTGGGGGCAGGGGCATCTATTACAATGAGCAGTTCTTC. This yields the protein CASGGRGIYYNEQFF.